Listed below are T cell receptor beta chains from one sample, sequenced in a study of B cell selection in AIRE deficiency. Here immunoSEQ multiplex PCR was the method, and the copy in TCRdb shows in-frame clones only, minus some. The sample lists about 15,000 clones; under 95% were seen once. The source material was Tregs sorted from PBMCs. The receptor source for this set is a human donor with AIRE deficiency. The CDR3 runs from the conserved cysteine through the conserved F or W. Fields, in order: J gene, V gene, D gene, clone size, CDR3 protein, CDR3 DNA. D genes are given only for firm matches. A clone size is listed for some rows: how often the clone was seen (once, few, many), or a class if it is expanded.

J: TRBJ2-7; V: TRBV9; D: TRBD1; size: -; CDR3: CASSLTGPNPLYEQYF; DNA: TGTGCCAGCAGCCTGACAGGGCCGAATCCTCTCTACGAGCAGTACTTC
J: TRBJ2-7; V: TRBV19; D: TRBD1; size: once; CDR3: CASSSYRRAETGAAYEQYF; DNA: TGTGCCAGTAGTTCATATCGTCGAGCAGAGACAGGGGCTGCCTACGAGCAGTACTTC
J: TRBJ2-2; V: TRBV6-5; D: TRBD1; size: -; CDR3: CASSYFRGQGTGELFF; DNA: TGTGCCAGCAGTTACTTCCGGGGACAGGGGACCGGGGAGCTGTTTTTT
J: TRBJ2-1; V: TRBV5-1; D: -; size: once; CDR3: CASSLEGTSTEQFF; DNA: TGCGCCAGCAGCTTGGAGGGGACTTCTACGGAGCAGTTCTTC
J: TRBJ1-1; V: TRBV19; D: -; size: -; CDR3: CASSIGSEAFF; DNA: TGTGCCAGTAGTATAGGCAGTGAAGCTTTCTTT
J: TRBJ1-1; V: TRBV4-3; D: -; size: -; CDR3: CASSQDRGVLEAFF; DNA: TGCGCCAGCAGCCAAGATCGCGGGGTTCTAGAAGCTTTCTTT
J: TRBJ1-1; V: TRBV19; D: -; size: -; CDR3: CASSMPGGMNTEAFF; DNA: TGTGCCAGTAGTATGCCGGGGGGCATGAACACTGAAGCTTTCTTT
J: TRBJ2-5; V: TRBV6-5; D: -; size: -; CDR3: CARSFPTQETQYF; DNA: TGTGCCCGCAGTTTCCCAACCCAAGAGACCCAGTACTTC
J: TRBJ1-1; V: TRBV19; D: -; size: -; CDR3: CASTQQGAGEAFF; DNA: TGTGCCAGTACCCAGCAAGGCGCAGGGGAAGCTTTCTTT
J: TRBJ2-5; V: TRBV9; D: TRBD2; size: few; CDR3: CASSEGTSGRQETQYF; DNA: TGTGCCAGCAGCGAGGGGACTAGCGGGAGACAAGAGACCCAGTACTTC
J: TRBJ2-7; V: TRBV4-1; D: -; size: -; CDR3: CASSQAGLGYYEQYF; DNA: TGCGCCAGCAGCCAAGCGGGTTTAGGGTACTACGAGCAGTACTTC
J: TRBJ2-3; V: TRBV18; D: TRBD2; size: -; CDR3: CASSPREVRTDTQYF; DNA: TGTGCCAGCTCACCCCGGGAGGTGCGCACAGATACGCAGTATTTT
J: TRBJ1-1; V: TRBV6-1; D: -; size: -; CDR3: CASGRTNVNTEAFF; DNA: TGTGCCAGCGGGAGGACAAACGTTAACACTGAAGCTTTCTTT
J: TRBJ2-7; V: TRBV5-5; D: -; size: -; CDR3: CASSLSSSYEQYF; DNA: TGTGCCAGCAGCTTAAGCAGCTCCTACGAGCAGTACTTC
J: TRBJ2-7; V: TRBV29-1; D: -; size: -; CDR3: CSVVRVNSYEQYF; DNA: TGCAGCGTTGTACGGGTTAACTCCTACGAGCAGTACTTC
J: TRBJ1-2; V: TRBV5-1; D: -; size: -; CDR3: CASSLPARESHGYTF; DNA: TGCGCCAGCAGCTTGCCGGCCAGGGAATCCCATGGCTACACCTTC
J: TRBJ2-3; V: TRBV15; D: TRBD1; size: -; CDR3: CATSRGGGQGATDTQYF; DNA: TGTGCCACCAGCAGAGGAGGTGGACAGGGGGCAACAGATACGCAGTATTTT
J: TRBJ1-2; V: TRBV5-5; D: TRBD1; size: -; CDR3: CASSRDRGEYGYTF; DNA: TGTGCCAGCAGCAGGGACAGGGGAGAATATGGCTACACCTTC
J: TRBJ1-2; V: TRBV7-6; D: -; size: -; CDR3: CASSLEPEGYTF; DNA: TGTGCCAGCAGCTTAGAACCAGAGGGCTACACCTTC
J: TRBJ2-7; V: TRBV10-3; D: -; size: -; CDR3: CATRPGGNEQYF; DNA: TGTGCCACCCGACCTGGGGGCAACGAGCAGTACTTC
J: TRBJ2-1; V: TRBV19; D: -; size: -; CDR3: CASSSWSFNGNEQFF; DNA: TGTGCCAGTAGTAGCTGGTCCTTTAATGGCAATGAGCAGTTCTTC
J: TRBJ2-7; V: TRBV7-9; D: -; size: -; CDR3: CASSLGHTGYEQYF; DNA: TGTGCCAGCAGCTTAGGGCACACAGGGTACGAGCAGTACTTC
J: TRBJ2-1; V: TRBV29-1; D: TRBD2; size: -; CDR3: CSGTTSGRANEQFF; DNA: TGCAGCGGTACGACTAGCGGGAGGGCCAATGAGCAGTTCTTC
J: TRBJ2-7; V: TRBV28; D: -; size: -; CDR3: CASSRGGPTQQYF; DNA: TGTGCCAGCAGTAGGGGGGGGCCTACTCAGCAGTACTTC
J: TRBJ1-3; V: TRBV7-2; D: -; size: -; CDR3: CASSLETGGNTIYF; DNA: TGTGCCAGCAGCTTAGAGACAGGAGGAAACACCATATATTTT
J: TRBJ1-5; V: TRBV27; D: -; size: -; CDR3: CASSITVDGQPQHF; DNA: TGTGCCAGCAGTATCACGGTAGACGGTCAGCCCCAGCATTTT
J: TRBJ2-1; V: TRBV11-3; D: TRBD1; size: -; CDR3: CASSPRTGELNEQFF; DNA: TGTGCCAGCAGCCCCCGGACAGGGGAATTAAATGAGCAGTTCTTC
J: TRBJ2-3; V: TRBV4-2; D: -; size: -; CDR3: CASSPQSQAGTDTQYF; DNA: TGTGCCAGCAGCCCCCAGAGCCAGGCGGGCACAGATACGCAGTATTTT
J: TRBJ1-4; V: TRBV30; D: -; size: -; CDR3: CAWKAWGEKLFF; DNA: TGTGCCTGGAAAGCTTGGGGAGAAAAACTGTTTTTT
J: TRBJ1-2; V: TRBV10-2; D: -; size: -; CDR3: CASSDAGGYTF; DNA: TGCGCCAGCAGTGACGCGGGGGGCTACACCTTC
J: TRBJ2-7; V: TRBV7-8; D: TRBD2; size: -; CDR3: CASSPRGLAGVKGSEQYF; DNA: TGTGCCAGCAGCCCCCGCGGACTAGCGGGAGTAAAGGGATCCGAGCAGTACTTC
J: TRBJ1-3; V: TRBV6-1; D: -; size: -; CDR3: CATRALWASGNTIYF; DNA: TGTGCCACACGAGCTTTATGGGCGAGTGGAAACACCATATATTTT
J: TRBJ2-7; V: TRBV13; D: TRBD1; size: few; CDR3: CASSTQTGSSYEQYF; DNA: TGTGCCAGCAGCACTCAGACAGGGAGCTCCTACGAGCAGTACTTC
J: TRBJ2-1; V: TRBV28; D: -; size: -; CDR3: CASSLGTRYNEQFF; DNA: TGTGCCAGCAGTTTGGGAACTAGGTACAATGAGCAGTTCTTC
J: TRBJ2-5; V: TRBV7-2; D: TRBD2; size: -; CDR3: CASSLGVAGGHQETQYF; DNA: TGTGCCAGCAGCTTAGGGGTAGCGGGAGGGCACCAAGAGACCCAGTACTTC
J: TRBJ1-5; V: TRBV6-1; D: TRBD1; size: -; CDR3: CASLGQGNHQPQHF; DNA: TGTGCCTCCCTTGGACAGGGGAATCATCAGCCCCAGCATTTT
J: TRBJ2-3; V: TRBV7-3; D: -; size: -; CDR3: CASNKGVGDTQYF; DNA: TGTGCCAGCAACAAAGGGGTGGGGGATACGCAGTATTTT
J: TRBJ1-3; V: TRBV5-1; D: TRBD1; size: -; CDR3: CASSVTGVLSGNTIYF; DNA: TGCGCCAGCAGCGTTACAGGGGTCCTCTCTGGAAACACCATATATTTT
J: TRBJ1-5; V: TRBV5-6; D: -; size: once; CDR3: CASSSNAGRQPQHF; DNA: TGTGCCAGCAGTTCAAACGCGGGAAGGCAGCCCCAGCATTTT
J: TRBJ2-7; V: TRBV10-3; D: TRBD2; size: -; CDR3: CAISPLAGGSYEQYF; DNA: TGTGCCATCAGCCCACTAGCGGGAGGGTCCTACGAGCAGTACTTC
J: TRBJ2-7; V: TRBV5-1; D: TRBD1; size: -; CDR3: CASSLDLDRAYEQYF; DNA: TGCGCCAGCAGCTTGGACTTGGACAGGGCCTACGAGCAGTACTTC
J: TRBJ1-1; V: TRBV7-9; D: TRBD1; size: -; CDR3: CASSFWDRTAEAFF; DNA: TGTGCCAGCAGCTTCTGGGACAGGACCGCTGAAGCTTTCTTT
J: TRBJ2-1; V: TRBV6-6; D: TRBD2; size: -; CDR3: CASSTSGRISYNEQFF; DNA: TGTGCCAGCAGCACTAGCGGGAGGATCTCCTACAATGAGCAGTTCTTC
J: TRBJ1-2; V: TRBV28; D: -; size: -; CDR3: CASSLLEDYGYTF; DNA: TGTGCCAGCAGTCTCCTCGAGGACTATGGCTACACCTTC
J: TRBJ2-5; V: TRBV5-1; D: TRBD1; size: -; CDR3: CASSRDRKETQYF; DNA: TGCGCCAGCAGCCGGGACAGAAAAGAGACCCAGTACTTC
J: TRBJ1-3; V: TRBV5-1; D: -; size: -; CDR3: CASGPDGAAGNTIYF; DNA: TGCGCCAGCGGGCCTGACGGGGCGGCTGGAAACACCATATATTTT
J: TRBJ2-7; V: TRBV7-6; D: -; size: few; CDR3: CASSPRAGSSYEQYF; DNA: TGTGCCAGCAGCCCACGCGCGGGGAGCTCCTACGAGCAGTACTTC
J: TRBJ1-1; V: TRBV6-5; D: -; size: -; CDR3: CAIRYRENTEAFF; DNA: TGTGCCATTAGATACAGGGAGAACACTGAAGCTTTCTTT
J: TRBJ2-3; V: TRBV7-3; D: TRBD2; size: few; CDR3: CASSDAGGIDTQYF; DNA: TGTGCCAGCAGCGACGCGGGAGGCATAGATACGCAGTATTTT
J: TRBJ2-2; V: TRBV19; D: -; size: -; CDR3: CASSIASGLTTGELFF; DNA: TGTGCCAGTAGTATAGCCAGCGGGCTGACCACCGGGGAGCTGTTTTTT
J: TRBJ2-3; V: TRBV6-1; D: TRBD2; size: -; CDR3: CASRTSGSTDTQYF; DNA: TGTGCCAGCCGAACTAGCGGTAGCACAGATACGCAGTATTTT
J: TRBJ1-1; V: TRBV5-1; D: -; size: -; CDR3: CASSPTGGGNTEAFF; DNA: TGCGCCAGCAGCCCGACAGGCGGTGGGAACACTGAAGCTTTCTTT